This T cell receptor beta chain was sequenced for a study of blood T cell repertoires in COVID-19. Study background: Collection of acute and convalescent COVID-19 samples took place in the United States, Italy and Spain. PBMCs, B-cell-depleted T cells, or T cells provided the cDNA or gDNA that made up the material.

CDR3 length: 16 residues. CDR1 and CDR2 from the germline V gene are MNHEY and SMNVEV (reference sequence). Trimming took 2 bases from V and 3 from J, leaving 15 bases between them. Method: immunoSEQ multiplex PCR; TCRdb's copy keeps in-frame clones and lacks some. The sample shows 250,000 or so clones, 86% of them seen only once. The gene calls are TRBV27 and TRBJ2-3, with D perhaps matching TRBD2 (6 bases). This TCR was sampled from a man younger than 40 with active or convalescent COVID-19. Specimen: peripheral blood. The CDR3, as DNA: TGTGCCAGCAGTTTAGCCGGGGGTTGGGTGACAGATACGCAGTATTTT. As protein: CASSLAGGWVTDTQYF.